This TCR beta chain was sequenced in a study of cytomegalovirus exposure and HLA in healthy donors. Each donor was nominally healthy when sampled (though unrecorded immune exposures were likely). 13 Jbeta primers and 60 Vbeta primers were used for the PCR. In the authors' workflow: There were 70 million to 95 million unique TCR beta chains by a later count, and about 11 million of them were shared. Method: immunoSEQ multiplex PCR; TCRdb's copy keeps in-frame clones and lacks some. Clonal size and the V and J genes are those of that table, whereas D and trimming came from the DNA. The sample gives about 64,000 clones, approximately 85% of which show up once; roughly 10% is in the top ten. The CDR3 is 12 residues long. Trimming stripped 10 bases from V and 4 bases from J, with 13 bases between. Germline V gives CDR1 MNHEY, CDR2 SMNVEV (reference sequence).

The chain has TRBV27 and TRBJ2-5, with a weak D call TRBD1 (6 bases). The receptor's source is a female donor in good health and CMV-seronegative. Sequencing was done on a sample of PBMCs. CDR3 region: CATQGLRETQYF. CDR3 in DNA: TGTGCCACCCAGGGGTTACGAGAGACCCAGTACTTC.